The rows below give T cell receptor beta chains drawn from one sample of a study of shared clonotypes between healthy human individuals. TCRdb keeps only in-frame clones here, not all; method: immunoSEQ multiplex PCR. The sample consists of roughly 1,800,000 clones, about 95% of them appearing once. The sequenced sample was naive CD8+ T cells sorted from blood. The origin of the receptors is a man aged 18-30 years in good health. The CDR3 runs from the conserved cysteine through the conserved F or W. D genes are given only for firm matches. For some rows the clone size is stated as once, few or many, or as a class when expanded; others skip it.

NA | TRBD2 | TRBJ2-7 | TRBV30 | CAWSVERSGGLNF | TGTGCCTGGAGTGTAGAAAGGTCGGGGGGTCTGAACTTC
NA | NA | TRBJ2-3 | TRBV27 | CASNWGVSTDTQYF | TGTGCCAGCAACTGGGGAGTAAGCACAGATACGCAGTATTTT
NA | NA | TRBJ2-3 | TRBV2 | CASSYSSNTDTQYF | TGTGCCAGCAGTTACTCGTCAAACACAGATACGCAGTATTTT
NA | TRBD2 | TRBJ2-5 | TRBV5-6 | CASSIREGTQYF | TGTGCCAGCAGCATCAGGGAGGGGACCCAGTACTTC
NA | TRBD2 | TRBJ2-3 | TRBV9 | CASSVASGGTDTQYF | TGTGCCAGCAGCGTAGCCAGCGGGGGCACAGATACGCAGTATTTT
NA | NA | TRBJ1-1 | TRBV28 | CASLSVTGHTEAFF | TGTGCCAGTCTTTCCGTGACGGGGCACACTGAAGCTTTCTTT
once | TRBD2 | TRBJ2-1 | TRBV27 | CASSLTGGPYNEQFF | TGTGCCAGCAGTTTAACGGGGGGGCCGTACAATGAGCAGTTCTTC
NA | TRBD1 | TRBJ1-5 | TRBV9 | CASSVTDRESQPQHF | TGTGCCAGCAGCGTCACCGACAGGGAGAGTCAGCCCCAGCATTTT
NA | NA | TRBJ1-3 | TRBV30 | CAGGILSGNTIYF | TGTGCTGGGGGGATACTCTCTGGAAACACCATATATTTT
NA | TRBD2 | TRBJ2-3 | TRBV6-6 | CASSITSGYSTDTQYF | TGTGCCAGCAGTATAACTAGCGGATATAGCACAGATACGCAGTATTTT
NA | NA | TRBJ2-7 | TRBV5-6 | CASSLIGQGLAYEQYF | TGTGCCAGCAGCTTGATCGGGCAGGGGTTAGCCTACGAGCAGTACTTC
NA | TRBD1 | TRBJ2-7 | TRBV27 | CASSSGTGGTYEQYF | TGTGCCAGCAGTTCCGGGACAGGGGGCACCTACGAGCAGTACTTC
NA | NA | TRBJ2-5 | TRBV4-1 | CASSPEGKETQYF | TGCGCCAGCAGCCCCGAAGGGAAAGAGACCCAGTACTTC
NA | NA | TRBJ2-7 | TRBV11-2 | CASSFTGHHYEQYF | TGTGCCAGCAGTTTCACAGGCCACCACTACGAGCAGTACTTC
NA | NA | TRBJ2-7 | TRBV9 | CASSARAEGEQYF | TGTGCCAGCAGCGCGAGGGCCGAAGGGGAGCAGTACTTC
NA | TRBD2 | TRBJ2-7 | TRBV4-1 | CASSQDGGGIYEQYF | TGCGCCAGCAGCCAAGATGGGGGGGGAATCTACGAGCAGTACTTC
once | NA | TRBJ1-6 | TRBV15 | CATSSINSPLHF | TGTGCCACCAGCAGCATAAATTCACCCCTCCACTTT
NA | TRBD1 | TRBJ2-7 | TRBV4-1 | CASSQERTGSSYEQYF | TGCGCCAGCAGCCAAGAGAGGACAGGTTCCTCCTACGAGCAGTACTTC
NA | NA | TRBJ2-7 | TRBV14 | CASSQDEGVFRNEQYF | TGTGCCAGCAGCCAAGATGAAGGGGTTTTTAGGAACGAGCAGTACTTC
NA | NA | TRBJ2-7 | TRBV9 | CASSVEGTASSYEQYF | TGTGCCAGCAGCGTAGAGGGGACCGCGAGCTCCTACGAGCAGTACTTC
NA | NA | TRBJ2-2 | TRBV29-1 | CSVEARGLETGELFF | TGCAGCGTTGAGGCTCGGGGGTTGGAGACCGGGGAGCTGTTTTTT
NA | TRBD2 | TRBJ2-3 | TRBV5-4 | CASSLAGGSDTQYF | TGTGCCAGCAGCTTAGCGGGGGGCTCAGATACGCAGTATTTT
NA | NA | TRBJ2-5 | TRBV7-9 | CASSFDAGQETQYF | TGTGCCAGCAGCTTTGACGCGGGACAAGAGACCCAGTACTTC
NA | NA | TRBJ1-1 | TRBV4-3 | CASSQGVSYGAFF | TGCGCCAGCAGCCAAGGGGTCTCGTACGGAGCTTTCTTT
NA | TRBD2 | TRBJ2-2 | TRBV27 | CASSPPGLAPGELFF | TGTGCCAGCAGTCCCCCGGGACTAGCGCCCGGGGAGCTGTTTTTT
NA | NA | TRBJ1-2 | TRBV9 | CASSVEQAAGPKVEGYGYTF | TGTGCCAGCAGCGTAGAACAAGCGGCGGGACCCAAGGTCGAGGGCTATGGCTACACCTTC
NA | NA | TRBJ2-3 | TRBV2 | CASFRRTDTQYF | TGTGCCAGCTTCCGGCGCACAGATACGCAGTATTTT
NA | NA | TRBJ1-3 | TRBV4-1 | CASSPSEGSSGNTIYF | TGCGCCAGCAGCCCGTCCGAGGGGAGCTCTGGAAACACCATATATTTT